These 2 T cell receptor beta chains originate from one sample sequenced in a study of human thymus T cells. The thymus tissue came from resections taken during corrective heart surgery. TCRdb's copy holds only in-frame clones and misses some; the assay was immunoSEQ multiplex PCR. The sample carries roughly 86,000 clones, nearly 98% recorded once. The material sequenced was thymus tissue. These receptor sequences come from a boy in the first two years of life with a congenital heart defect but otherwise immunologically healthy.

The chain recombines TRBV7-2 with TRBJ2-4; D remains unclear. This CDR3 spans 14 amino acids. The V and J ends lost 10 bases and 1 base respectively, with 14 bases between them. Germline V lookup: CDR1 SGHTA, CDR2 FQGNSA. Written as DNA, the CDR3 is TGTGCCACCACCTACGGCCCTGCCAAAAACATTCAGTACTTC. Translated, it gives CATTYGPAKNIQYF.

The CDR3 loop reads CAWSPPGQGVNTEAFF. The CDR3 nucleotides are TGTGCCTGGAGTCCCCCGGGACAGGGGGTAAACACTGAAGCTTTCTTT. V and J are TRBV30 and TRBJ1-1, with TRBD1 identical over 11 bases. This CDR3 contains 16 residues. Trimming cost V 2 bases and J 2 bases; bases outside gene matches: 7. Germline V gene lookup returns CDR1 GTSNPN and CDR2 SVGIG (reference sequence).